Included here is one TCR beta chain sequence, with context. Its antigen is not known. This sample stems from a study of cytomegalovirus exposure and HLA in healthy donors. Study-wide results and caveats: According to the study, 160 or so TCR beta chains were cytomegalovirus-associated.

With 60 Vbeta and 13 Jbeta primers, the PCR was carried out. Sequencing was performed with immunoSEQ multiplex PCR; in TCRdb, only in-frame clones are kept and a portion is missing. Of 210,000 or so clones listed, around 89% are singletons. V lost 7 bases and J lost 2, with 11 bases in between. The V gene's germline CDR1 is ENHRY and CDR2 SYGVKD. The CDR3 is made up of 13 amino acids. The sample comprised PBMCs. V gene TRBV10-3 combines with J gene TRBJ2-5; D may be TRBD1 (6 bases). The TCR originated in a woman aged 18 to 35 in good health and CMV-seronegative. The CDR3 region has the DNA TGTGCCATCAAAGAACAGGGTCAAGAGACCCAGTACTTC. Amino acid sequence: CAIKEQGQETQYF.